The clone carrying this T cell receptor (beta chain) came up a few times. Its specificity is unknown. These data come from a study of beta chain features in type 1 diabetes. Whole-study results and caveats: Possibly, sequencing cDNA over-represented cells that had high TCR expression levels. Shortening of TCRB CDR3s, moderate but significant, appeared in all four CD4+ subsets of Type 1 diabetes patients. Patients' naive, central memory and regulatory TCRB repertoires appeared more alike than those of healthy donors.

Germline CDR1 reads SNHLY; CDR2 reads FYNNEI. The CDR3 runs 15 residues. With V trimmed by 5 bases and J by 6 bases, 9 bases remained unmatched. Expressed TCRB transcripts were sequenced because the isolated RNA had all been reverse transcribed beforehand. Approximately 3.5 million reads was the average for naive, central memory and regulatory T cell samples. TCRdb's copy holds only in-frame clones and misses some; the assay was immunoSEQ multiplex PCR. The sample has hundreds of thousands of clones, approximately 10% seen once. Based on CD45RO/CCR7/CD25/CD127/CD95/CD27, CD4+ regulatory, stem cell-like memory, naive and central memory cells were sorted.

Specimen: naive CD4+ T cells from blood. This sequence was found in a man aged 25 to 45 with type 1 diabetes. The chain couples TRBV2 to TRBJ2-1, with TRBD1 identical over 8 bases. The CDR3 loop reads CASSPEGQGSNEQFF. In DNA form, the CDR3 reads TGTGCCAGCAGTCCTGAAGGACAGGGCAGCAATGAGCAGTTCTTC.